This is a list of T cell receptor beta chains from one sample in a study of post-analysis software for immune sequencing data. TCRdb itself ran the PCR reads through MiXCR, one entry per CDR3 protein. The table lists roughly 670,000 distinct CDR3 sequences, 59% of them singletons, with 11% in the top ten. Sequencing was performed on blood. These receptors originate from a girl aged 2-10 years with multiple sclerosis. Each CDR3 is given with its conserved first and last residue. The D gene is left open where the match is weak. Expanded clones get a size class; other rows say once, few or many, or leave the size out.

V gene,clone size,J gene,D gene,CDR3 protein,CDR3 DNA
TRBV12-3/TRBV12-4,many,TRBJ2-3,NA,CASSFPGTDTQYF,TGCGCCAGCAGCTTTCCAGGGACAGATACGCAGTATTTT
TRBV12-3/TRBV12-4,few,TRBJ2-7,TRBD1,CASSRGQGDREQYF,TGTGCCAGCAGCCGAGGACAGGGAGATCGCGAGCAGTACTTC
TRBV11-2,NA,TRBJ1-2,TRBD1,CASSSNRDRGRGYTF,TGTGCCAGCAGCTCCAACCGGGACAGGGGACGTGGCTACACCTTC
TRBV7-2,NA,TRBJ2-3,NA,CASSRPFDTQYF,TGTGCCAGCAGCAGGCCTTTTGATACGCAGTATTTT
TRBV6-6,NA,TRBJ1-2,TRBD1,CASSYTGGSGYTF,TGTGCCAGCAGTTACACAGGGGGCAGCGGCTACACCTTC
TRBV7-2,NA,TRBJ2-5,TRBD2,CASSFPVGLAGGQTQYF,TGTGCCAGCAGCTTCCCTGTTGGACTAGCGGGGGGGCAGACCCAGTACTTC
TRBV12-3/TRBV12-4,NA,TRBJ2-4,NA,CASSLGAWGEQYF,TGTGCCAGCAGTTTAGGGGCCTGGGGAGAGCAGTACTTC
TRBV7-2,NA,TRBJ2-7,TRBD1,CASSFLGGQGYEQYF,TGTGCCAGCAGCTTCCTAGGGGGACAGGGCTACGAGCAGTACTTC
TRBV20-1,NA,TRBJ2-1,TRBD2,CSARLLAGDSNEQFF,TGCAGTGCACGCCTCCTAGCGGGAGATAGCAATGAGCAGTTCTTC
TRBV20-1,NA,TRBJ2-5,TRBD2,CSARVIAGGGQETQYF,TGCAGTGCTAGAGTTATAGCGGGAGGGGGGCAAGAGACCCAGTACTTC
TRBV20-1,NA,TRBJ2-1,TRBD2,CSVPTSGRGNEQFF,TGCAGTGTTCCTACTAGCGGGAGGGGGAATGAGCAGTTCTTC
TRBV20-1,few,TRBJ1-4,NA,CSARAVGGPNEKLFF,TGCAGTGCTAGAGCAGTCGGGGGCCCTAATGAAAAACTGTTTTTT
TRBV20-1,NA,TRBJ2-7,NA,CSAIGQLYEQYF,TGCAGTGCTATAGGGCAGCTCTACGAGCAGTACTTC
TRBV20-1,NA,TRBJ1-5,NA,CSARASFNQPQHF,TGCAGTGCTAGAGCGTCTTTCAATCAGCCCCAGCATTTT
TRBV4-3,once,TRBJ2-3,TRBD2,CASSQDMVPGLAGGVRTDTQYF,TGCGCCAGCAGCCAAGATATGGTGCCGGGACTAGCGGGGGGAGTGAGGACAGATACGCAGTATTTT
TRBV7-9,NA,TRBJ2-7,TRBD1,CASSFRDREYF,TGTGCCAGCAGCTTCCGGGACAGGGAGTACTTC
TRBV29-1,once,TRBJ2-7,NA,CSARMDSYEQYF,TGCAGCGCTCGAATGGACTCCTACGAGCAGTACTTC
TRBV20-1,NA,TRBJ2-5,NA,CGARTDQETQYF,TGCGGTGCGCGGACAGACCAAGAGACCCAGTACTTC
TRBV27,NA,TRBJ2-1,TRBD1,CASKTSTGAGQFF,TGTGCCAGCAAAACCTCTACAGGGGCCGGGCAGTTCTTC
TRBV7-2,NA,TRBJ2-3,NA,CASSSSVGNTQYF,TGTGCCAGCAGCTCGAGCGTGGGAAATACGCAGTATTTT
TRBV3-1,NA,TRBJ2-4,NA,CASSQGDGRSRWSGDIQYF,TGTGCCAGCAGCCAAGGAGATGGCCGATCTCGCTGGTCAGGGGACATTCAGTACTTC
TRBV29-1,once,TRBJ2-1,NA,CSVVDRSYYNEQFF,TGCAGCGTTGTAGACAGGTCCTACTACAATGAGCAGTTCTTC
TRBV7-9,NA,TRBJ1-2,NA,CACPLSVGNGYTF,TGTGCCTGCCCCCTTTCAGTCGGGAATGGCTACACCTTC
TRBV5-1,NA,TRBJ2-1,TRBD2,CASSPGLAGGPDEQFF,TGCGCCAGCAGCCCCGGACTAGCGGGAGGGCCGGATGAGCAGTTCTTC
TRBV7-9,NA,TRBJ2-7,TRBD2,CASSTILAGEDEQYF,TGTGCCAGCAGCACAATACTAGCGGGAGAGGACGAGCAGTACTTC
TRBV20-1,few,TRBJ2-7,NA,CSARRSEGSYEQYF,TGCAGTGCTAGACGGAGCGAGGGGTCCTACGAGCAGTACTTC
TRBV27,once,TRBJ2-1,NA,CASSLSSLGSYNEQFF,TGTGCCAGCAGTTTATCGAGTCTGGGGAGCTACAATGAGCAGTTCTTC
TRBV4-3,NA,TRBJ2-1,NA,CASSQDSGRLDNGQFF,TGCGCCAGCAGCCAAGATTCGGGCAGGTTAGACAATGGGCAGTTCTTC
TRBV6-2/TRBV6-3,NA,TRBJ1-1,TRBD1,CATGGQAMNTEAFF,TGTGCCACCGGGGGACAGGCGATGAACACTGAAGCTTTCTTT
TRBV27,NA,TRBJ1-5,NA,CASSLGRAGNQPQHF,TGTGCCAGCAGTTTGGGGAGGGCTGGCAATCAGCCCCAGCATTTT
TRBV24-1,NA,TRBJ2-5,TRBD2,CATSRAGGQETQYF,TGTGCCACCAGCCGCGCGGGGGGCCAAGAGACCCAGTACTTC
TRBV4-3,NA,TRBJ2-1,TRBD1,CAGSQGSIGQGTDEQFF,TGCGCCGGCAGCCAAGGGTCGATAGGACAGGGCACCGATGAGCAGTTCTTC
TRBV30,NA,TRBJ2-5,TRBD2,CAWSGGGETQYF,TGTGCCTGGAGTGGGGGGGGAGAGACCCAGTACTTC
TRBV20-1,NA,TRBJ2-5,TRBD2,CSARRLATETQYF,TGCAGTGCTAGGAGACTAGCTACGGAGACCCAGTACTTC
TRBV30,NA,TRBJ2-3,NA,CAWSVGHDSILTDTQYF,TGTGCCTGGAGTGTAGGACACGACAGTATCCTCACTGATACGCAGTATTTT
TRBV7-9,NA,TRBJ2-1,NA,CASSPPDRVNEQFF,TGTGCCAGCAGCCCTCCGGATAGGGTGAATGAGCAGTTCTTC
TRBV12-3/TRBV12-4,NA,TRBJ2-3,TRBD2,CASSLGSGTTDAQYF,TGTGCCAGCAGTTTGGGTAGCGGGACCACAGATGCGCAGTATTTT
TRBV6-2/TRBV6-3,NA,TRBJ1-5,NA,CASSYSTSSSNQPQHF,TGTGCCAGCAGTTACTCGACTTCAAGTAGCAATCAGCCCCAGCATTTT
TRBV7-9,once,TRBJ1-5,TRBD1,CASSLGQGAWEPQHF,TGTGCCAGCAGCTTAGGACAGGGGGCGTGGGAGCCCCAGCATTTT
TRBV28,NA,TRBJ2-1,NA,CASSLEGLGTETYNEQFF,TGTGCCAGCAGTTTGGAAGGATTAGGGACGGAGACATACAATGAGCAGTTCTTC
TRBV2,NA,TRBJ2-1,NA,CASSGFGGRGNEQFF,TGTGCCAGCAGTGGATTTGGGGGGAGAGGAAATGAGCAGTTCTTC
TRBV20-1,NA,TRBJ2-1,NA,CSVPGLHNEQFF,TGCAGTGTACCGGGACTCCACAATGAGCAGTTCTTC
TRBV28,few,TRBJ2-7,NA,CATVYLPTYEQYF,TGTGCCACCGTTTATTTGCCCACTTACGAGCAGTACTTC
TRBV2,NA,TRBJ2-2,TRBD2,CASRGGLAGGWTGELFF,TGTGCCAGCAGGGGCGGACTAGCGGGAGGTTGGACCGGGGAGCTGTTTTTT
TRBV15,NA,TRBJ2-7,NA,CATSTREGNEQYF,TGTGCCACCAGCACCCGGGAAGGCAACGAGCAGTACTTC
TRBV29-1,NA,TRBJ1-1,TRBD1,CSAMTGENTEAFF,TGCAGCGCCATGACAGGGGAGAACACTGAAGCTTTCTTT
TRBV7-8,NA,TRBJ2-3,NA,CASSQDWTDTQYF,TGCGCCAGCAGCCAAGATTGGACAGATACGCAGTATTTT
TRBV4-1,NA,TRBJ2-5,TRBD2,CASSLGILAGGSEQYF,TGCGCCAGCAGCCTGGGTATCCTAGCGGGAGGATCGGAGCAGTACTTC
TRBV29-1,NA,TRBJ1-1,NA,CSVSDSLTEAFF,TGCAGCGTCTCGGACAGTCTCACTGAAGCTTTCTTT
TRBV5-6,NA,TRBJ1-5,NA,CASSLTIGTGNQPQHF,TGTGCCAGCAGCTTGACGATTGGGACCGGGAATCAGCCCCAGCATTTT
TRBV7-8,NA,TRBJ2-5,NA,CATLKRRDIYQQGETQYF,TGTGCCACCCTAAAAAGAAGGGACATCTACCAACAAGGGGAGACCCAGTACTTC